What follows are 23 T cell receptor beta chains derived from one specimen sequenced in a study of blood T cells in healthy people across ages. A second PCR, run for about 7 to 11 cycles, used a sample-barcoded 5' primer plus a J-beta primer mix. TCRdb ran MiXCR on the 5' RACE reads and lists one entry per CDR3 protein. Of over 1,200,000 distinct CDR3 sequences listed, around 55% are singletons. Sequencing was done on a sample of blood. These TCRs come from a man aged 18 to 30 in good health.

J is TRBJ2-3 and V is TRBV20-1, with 8 positions matching TRBD1. Looked up from germline, CDR1 is DFQATT and CDR2 is SNEGSKA (reference sequence). The J segment lost 6 bases and the V segment lost 2 bases, leaving 10 bases of the junction unmatched. This CDR3 has 15 amino acids. The CDR3: CSARQDRAPQDTQYF. DNA of the CDR3: TGCAGTGCTAGACAGGACAGGGCCCCACAGGATACGCAGTATTTT.

The chain combines TRBV20-1 with TRBJ2-1; 10 positions agree with TRBD2. Per germline, CDR1 DFQATT and CDR2 SNEGSKA (reference sequence). The CDR3 consists of 16 residues. With V trimmed by 1 base and J by 1 base, 4 bases remained unmatched. CDR3 DNA: TGCAGTGCTAGAGTGGGAGCGGGAGGGTCCTACAATGAGCAGTTCTTC. Residues: CSARVGAGGSYNEQFF.

The chain has TRBV12-3 or TRBV12-4 and TRBJ1-1; no firm D call. Trimming cost V 3 bases and J 10 bases, with 12 bases left between them. There are 12 residues in the CDR3. The CDR3, as DNA: TGTGCCAGCAGTTTTGGTCGATACCTAGCTTTCTTT. The encoded protein is CASSFGRYLAFF.

This chain connects TRBV28 to TRBJ2-3, with a tentative D call TRBD2 (6 bases). Between the trimmed V and J ends, which lost 2 bases and 1 base, there was a span of 19 bases. Germline CDR1 is MDHEN and CDR2 is SYDVKM. The CDR3 consists of 18 residues. CDR3 DNA sequence: TGTGCCAGCAGTTTAATGGTCGGGGGAGGAAGCGGCACAGATACGCAGTATTTT. This gives the protein CASSLMVGGGSGTDTQYF.

The CDR3, as DNA: TGTGCCATCAGTGAGGGACTAGCGGGAGGGGAGCAGTACTTC. It codes for CAISEGLAGGEQYF. The rearrangement links TRBV10-3 to TRBJ2-7; 15 bases line up with TRBD2. There are 14 residues in the CDR3. From germline, CDR1 is ENHRY and CDR2 SYGVKD. V lost 2 bases to trimming and J lost 7 bases; unmatched junction nucleotides: 0.

The gene calls are TRBV4-1 and TRBJ2-3; no reliable D call. Per the germline V gene, CDR1 is MGHRA and CDR2 is YSYEKL. This CDR3 contains 15 residues. The V and J ends lost 2 bases and 6 bases respectively, with 15 bases between them. The DNA for the CDR3 is TGCGCCAGCAGCCAAACGGCCTCCCTCGGGGATACGCAGTATTTT. Translating gives CASSQTASLGDTQYF.

This clonotype showed up many times. CDR3 sequence reads: CAIRDRPDTEAFF. In DNA form, the CDR3 reads TGTGCCATCAGGGACAGGCCGGACACTGAAGCTTTCTTT. The chain employs TRBV10-3 and TRBJ1-1; 7 nucleotides agree with TRBD1. Germline V gene lookup returns CDR1 ENHRY and CDR2 SYGVKD. This CDR3 region has 13 residues. V was clipped by 6 bases and J by 3 bases; unmatched bases: 4.

The chain employs TRBV15 and TRBJ2-5; the D is unclear. The V gene lost 4 bases and the J gene lost 4 bases, with 13 bases spanning the gap. CDR1 is LNHNV, CDR2 YYDKDF, per germline (reference sequence). This CDR3 is built from 14 residues. CDR3: CATSTHRFSETQYF. DNA of the CDR3: TGTGCCACCAGCACCCACCGGTTTTCAGAGACCCAGTACTTC.

The chain employs TRBV7-2 and TRBJ2-1; D not resolved. Germline V gene data show CDR1 as SGHTA and CDR2 as FQGNSA. V shed 0 bases and J shed 5 bases, with 8 bases lying between them. The CDR3 runs 14 residues. The CDR3 DNA reads as TGTGCCAGCAGCTTAGCGTGGCAGGACAATGAGCAGTTCTTC. This encodes CASSLAWQDNEQFF.

The chain joins TRBV20-1 to TRBJ2-3; tentative D call: TRBD2 (5 bases). The V end was cut by 2 bases, the J end by 2 bases, with 11 bases between. CDR3 size: 14 residues. The germline V gene encodes CDR1 DFQATT and CDR2 SNEGSKA (reference sequence). The CDR3 bases are TGCAGTGCTAGAATGACGGGGATCACAGATACGCAGTATTTT. It specifies CSARMTGITDTQYF.

The rearrangement links TRBV25-1 to TRBJ2-1, with D tentatively TRBD1 (6 bases). The CDR3 runs 15 residues. CDR1 and CDR2 from the germline V gene are MGHDK and SYGVNS. V was pared by 2 bases and J by 4 bases, with 12 bases between. The CDR3, as DNA: TGTGCCAGCAGTGAAGACCAGGGGCCATACAATGAGCAGTTCTTC. This translates into CASSEDQGPYNEQFF.

The chain couples TRBV7-6 to TRBJ1-2; 7 bases agree with TRBD1. CDR3 length equals 15 residues. Germline V CDR1 and CDR2: SGHVS, FNYEAQ. V shed 5 bases, J shed 2 bases, and the junction held 8 bases outside the gene matches. This chain's CDR3 is CASSALRGRNYGYTF. CDR3 bases: TGTGCCAGCAGCGCACTCAGGGGGAGGAACTATGGCTACACCTTC.

This clonotype was recorded a few times. This chain connects TRBV15 to TRBJ1-2, with a possible D match to TRBD1 (6 bases). Germline CDR1 and CDR2: LNHNV and YYDKDF (reference sequence). V was pared by 0 bases and J by 6 bases, with 11 bases between. The CDR3 contains 14 residues. The CDR3 here is CATSRDVRGDGYTF. The DNA of the CDR3 is TGTGCCACCAGCAGAGATGTGAGGGGGGATGGCTACACCTTC.

This clonotype was detected once. An end of the junction does not agree with germline; a read error may underlie this. V is TRBV10-3 and J is TRBJ1-5, with 7 nucleotides matching TRBD1. This CDR3 has 14 amino acids. Germline-derived CDR1 and CDR2 are ENHRY and SYGVKD. Written as DNA, the CDR3 is TGTGCCACCTGGACAGGCGATGGCAATCAGCCCCATCATTTT. It specifies CATWTGDGNQPHHF.

This chain joins TRBV6-2 or TRBV6-3 and TRBJ1-2, with D possibly matching TRBD1 (5 bases). Germline V lookup: CDR1 MNHEY, CDR2 SVGEGT. There are 19 residues in the CDR3. V lost 0 bases and J 2 bases, leaving 22 bases between the germline ends. CDR3 nucleotide sequence: TGTGCCAGCAGTTACTCGATACCCCCGACAGAGGAAGTAAACTATGGCTACACCTTC. Protein sequence: CASSYSIPPTEEVNYGYTF.

The chain recombines TRBV12-3 or TRBV12-4 with TRBJ2-3; D is perhaps TRBD1 (5 bases). The CDR3 spans 13 residues. Trimming took 5 bases from V and 10 from J, leaving 16 bases between them. The CDR3 bases are TGTGCCAGCAGTAGAACTCAGGGTTCCCCGCAGTATTTT. Protein product: CASSRTQGSPQYF.

This clonotype was seen only a few times. The rearrangement joins TRBV21-1 to TRBJ2-7. TRBV21-1 represents a pseudogene. The CDR3 covers 14 residues. CDR3 protein: CASSKGRRLYEQYF. The CDR3 nucleotides are TGTGCCAGCAGCAAAGGGCGTAGGCTCTACGAGCAGTACTTC.

J is TRBJ2-3 and V is TRBV28, with 7 bases that match TRBD1. Germline V gives CDR1 MDHEN, CDR2 SYDVKM. Trimming removed 5 bases from V and 2 bases from J; junction bases left unmatched: 7. The CDR3 consists of 15 residues. CDR3 protein: CASSARDRITDTQYF. The CDR3 DNA sequence: TGTGCCAGCAGTGCCCGGGACAGAATCACAGATACGCAGTATTTT.

The V gene is TRBV29-1, the J gene TRBJ2-5; the match to TRBD1 covers 7 bases. This CDR3 is built from 12 residues. CDR1 is SQVTM, CDR2 ANQGSEA, per germline. V shed 5 bases, J shed 4 bases, and the junction held 4 bases outside the gene matches. For the CDR3, the DNA is TGCAGCGTTAGGGGGCAGAGAGAGACCCAGTACTTC. It specifies CSVRGQRETQYF.

The V gene is TRBV12-3 or TRBV12-4, the J gene TRBJ2-4; D is undetermined. The J call may be wrong; the DNA end is better matched by TRBJ2-5. The CDR3 is 15 amino acids. CDR3 sequence (DNA): TGTGCCAGCAGCTCCCGGACCCCCACCCAAGAGACCCAGTACTTC. Its protein is CASSSRTPTQETQYF.

The V and J genes are TRBV6-2 or TRBV6-3 and TRBJ2-5; no clear D. CDR1 and CDR2 from the germline V gene are MNHEY and SVGEGT. The CDR3 extends over 11 amino acids. V dropped 8 bases and J dropped 4 bases, with 8 bases sitting between them. CDR3: CASQNSETQYF. Here the CDR3 DNA reads TGTGCCAGCCAGAACTCAGAGACCCAGTACTTC.

In its sample, this clonotype was seen a few times. The chain has TRBV2 and TRBJ2-1, with D uncertain. The V end lost 3 bases, the J end lost 2 bases, and 5 bases lay between the germline ends. The germline V gene has CDR1 SNHLY and CDR2 FYNNEI. The length of the CDR3 is 13 residues. CDR3 residues: CASSEEAYNEQFF. CDR3 nucleotide sequence: TGTGCCAGCAGTGAGGAAGCCTACAATGAGCAGTTCTTC.

The CDR3 reads CASSYSIAGGNYGYTF. The CDR3 nucleotides are TGTGCCAGCAGTTACTCGATAGCCGGGGGAAATTATGGCTACACCTTC. The chain is built from TRBV6-5 and TRBJ1-2, with D possibly being TRBD1 (5 bases). The ends were cut back, 0 bases at V and 5 bases at J, with 16 bases in the middle. This CDR3 has 16 amino acids. Germline CDR1 and CDR2: MNHEY and SVGAGI.